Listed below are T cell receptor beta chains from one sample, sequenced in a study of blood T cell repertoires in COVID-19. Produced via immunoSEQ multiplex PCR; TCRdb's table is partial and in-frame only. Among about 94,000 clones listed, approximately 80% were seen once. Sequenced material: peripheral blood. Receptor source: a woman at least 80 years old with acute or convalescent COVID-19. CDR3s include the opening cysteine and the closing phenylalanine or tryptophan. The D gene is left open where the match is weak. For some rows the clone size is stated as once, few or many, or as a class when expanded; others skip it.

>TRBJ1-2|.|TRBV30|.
TGTGCCTGGAGTATGACGGGATATGGCTACACCTTC
CAWSMTGYGYTF
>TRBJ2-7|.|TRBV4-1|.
TGCGCCAGCAGCCACGGGGTGTTGGGCGAGCAGTACTTC
CASSHGVLGEQYF
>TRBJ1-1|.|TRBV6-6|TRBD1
TGTGCCAGCAGTCAACAGGGGGCCACTGAAGCTTTCTTT
CASSQQGATEAFF
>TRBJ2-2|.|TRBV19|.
TGTGCCAGTAGTACGGGACAGAACACCGGGGAGCTGTTTTTT
CASSTGQNTGELFF
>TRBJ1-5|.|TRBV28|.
TGTGCCAGCAGTTCCGGAGCCGGGGGCAATCAGCCCCAGCATTTT
CASSSGAGGNQPQHF
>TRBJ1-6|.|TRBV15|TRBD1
TGTGCCACCAGCGGACAGGTCCGCGGAAATTCACCCCTCCACTTT
CATSGQVRGNSPLHF
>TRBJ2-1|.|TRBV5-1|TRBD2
TGCGCCAGCAGACTGGCGGGGGGCGATGAGCAGTTCTTC
CASRLAGGDEQFF
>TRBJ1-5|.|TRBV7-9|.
TGTGCCAGCAGCCTGGACGGGGGTCAGCCCCAGCATTTT
CASSLDGGQPQHF
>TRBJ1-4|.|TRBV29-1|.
TGCAGCGTCCAGGGTTCGGCTAATGAAAAACTGTTTTTT
CSVQGSANEKLFF
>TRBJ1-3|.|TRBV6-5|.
TGTGCCAGCAGTCCCACCGGGTGGGGAAACACCATATATTTT
CASSPTGWGNTIYF
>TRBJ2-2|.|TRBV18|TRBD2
TGTGCCAGCTCGGCGGGACTAGCGGGAGTCGGGGAGCTGTTTTTT
CASSAGLAGVGELFF
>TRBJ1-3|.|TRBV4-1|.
TGCGCCAGCAGCCAAGTGAAGCGTCCTGGAAACACCATATATTTT
CASSQVKRPGNTIYF
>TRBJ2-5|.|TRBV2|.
TGTGCCAGCAGTAGTCAGGGAGGGGGCCAAGAGACCCAGTACTTC
CASSSQGGGQETQYF
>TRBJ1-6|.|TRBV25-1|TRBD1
TGTGCCAGCAGTACCTGGACAGGGAAAAATTCACCCCTCCACTTT
CASSTWTGKNSPLHF
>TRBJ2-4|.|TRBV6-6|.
TGTGCCAGCAGTGGACAGGGACTAAGCATTCAGTACTTC
CASSGQGLSIQYF
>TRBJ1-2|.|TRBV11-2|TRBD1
TGTGCCAGCAGCGGGACAGCCAGCGGAGGGGGCTACACCTTC
CASSGTASGGGYTF
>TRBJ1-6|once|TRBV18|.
TGTGCCAGCTCACCACAAGATTACAGGAATTCACCCCTCCACTTT
CASSPQDYRNSPLHF
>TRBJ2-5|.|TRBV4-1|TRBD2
TGCGCCAGCAGCCAAGACGCTAGCGGGGGGGCCTTGCCCCAAGAGACCCAGTACTTC
CASSQDASGGALPQETQYF
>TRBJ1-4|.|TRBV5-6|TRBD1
TGTGCCAGCAGGCCGACAGGGGGAGGCGAAAAACTGTTTTTT
CASRPTGGGEKLFF
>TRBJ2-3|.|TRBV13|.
TGTGCCAGCAGCCCCGGGACTGAGGGCCTTACGCAGTATTTT
CASSPGTEGLTQYF
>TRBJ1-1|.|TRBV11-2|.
TGTGCCAGCAGCTTTGGACAACGCACTGAAGCTTTCTTT
CASSFGQRTEAFF
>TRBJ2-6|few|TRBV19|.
TGTGCCAGTAGCCACCCCCCAGGGCGCTCTGGGGCCAACGTCCTGACTTTC
CASSHPPGRSGANVLTF
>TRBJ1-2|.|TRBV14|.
TGTGCCAGCAGCCAACTCGGCACCGGAGGCTATGGCTACACCTTC
CASSQLGTGGYGYTF
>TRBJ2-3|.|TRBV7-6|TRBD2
TGTGCCAGCAGCTTAGAACTAGCGGGGCCCAGGGATACGCAGTATTTT
CASSLELAGPRDTQYF
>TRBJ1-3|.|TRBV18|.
TGTGCCAGCTCCCGACAGGACTCTGGAAACACCATATATTTT
CASSRQDSGNTIYF
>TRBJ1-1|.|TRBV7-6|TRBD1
TGTGCCAGCAGCCCCCGACAGGGGCCAGTGAACACTGAAGCTTTCTTT
CASSPRQGPVNTEAFF
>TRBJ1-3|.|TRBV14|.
TGTGCCAGCAGCCAGAGGACCGGGACACTTGGAAACACCATATATTTT
CASSQRTGTLGNTIYF
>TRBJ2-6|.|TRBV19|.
TGTGCCAGTATCGGGGTTCCTGGGGCCAACGTCCTGACTTTC
CASIGVPGANVLTF
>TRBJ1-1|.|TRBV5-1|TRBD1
TGCGCCAGCAGCTTGCAGGCAGGGGGCACCTCGAACACTGAAGCTTTCTTT
CASSLQAGGTSNTEAFF
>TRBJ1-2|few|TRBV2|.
TGTGCCAGCAGTGAGTCTAAAGGAGGCTATGGCTACACCTTC
CASSESKGGYGYTF
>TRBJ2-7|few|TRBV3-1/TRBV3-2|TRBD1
TGTGCCAGCAGCCCCCGACAGGGGGGGGTCTACGAGCAGTACTTC
CASSPRQGGVYEQYF
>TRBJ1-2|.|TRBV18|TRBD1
TGTGCCAGCTCACTGGACAGGGCTGAGGGCTACACCTTC
CASSLDRAEGYTF
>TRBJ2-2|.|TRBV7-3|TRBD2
TGTGCCAGCAGACTTACAGCGGGGATTAACACCGGGGAGCTGTTTTTT
CASRLTAGINTGELFF
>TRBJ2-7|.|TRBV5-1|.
TGCGCCAGCAGCCTCGGTGCTCCAAGATCGAGCTCCTACGAGCAGTACTTC
CASSLGAPRSSSYEQYF
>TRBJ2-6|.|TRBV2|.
TGTGCCAGGGCAGGGGATTCTGGGGCCAACGTCCTGACTTTC
CARAGDSGANVLTF
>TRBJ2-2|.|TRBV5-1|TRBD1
TGCGCCAGCAGAAGGACAGGGTCTACCTCGAACACCGGGGAGCTGTTTTTT
CASRRTGSTSNTGELFF
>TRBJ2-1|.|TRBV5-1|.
TGCGCCAGCAGCTTGGCCGGGGAATACAATGAGCAGTTCTTC
CASSLAGEYNEQFF
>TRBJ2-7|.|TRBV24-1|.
TGTGCCACCAGTGATTGGGGGGGGCATCATGATCCCGAGCAGTACTTC
CATSDWGGHHDPEQYF
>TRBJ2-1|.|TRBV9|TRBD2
TGTGCCAGCAGCGTTAGTGGGACTAGCGGGAGAGATGAGCAGTTCTTC
CASSVSGTSGRDEQFF
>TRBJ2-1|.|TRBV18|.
TGTGCCAGCTCACCCCCGTTGAGGTCCTCCTACAATGAGCAGTTCTTC
CASSPPLRSSYNEQFF
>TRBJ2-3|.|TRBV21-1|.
TGTGCCAGCAGCATCGGGACTAGCGGGAGGACAGATACGCAGTATTTT
CASSIGTSGRTDTQYF
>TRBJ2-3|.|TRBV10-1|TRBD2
TGCGCCAGCAGTACCCTAGCGGGGGGAACAGATACGCAGTATTTT
CASSTLAGGTDTQYF
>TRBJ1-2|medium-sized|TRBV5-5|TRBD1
TGTGCCAGCAGCCCGGCCCCCGGGACAGCTCTTACCTATGGCTACACCTTC
CASSPAPGTALTYGYTF
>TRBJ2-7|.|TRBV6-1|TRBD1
TGTGCCAGCAGTGGGCCAGGGGGCCCCTACGAGCAGTACTTC
CASSGPGGPYEQYF
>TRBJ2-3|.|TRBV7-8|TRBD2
TGTGCCAGCAGCCTAGTGGGGGGGGAGGCAGATACGCAGTATTTT
CASSLVGGEADTQYF
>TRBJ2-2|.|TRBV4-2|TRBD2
TGTGCCAGCAGCCAACAGCGGGGGGTCAACACCGGGGAGCTGTTTTTT
CASSQQRGVNTGELFF
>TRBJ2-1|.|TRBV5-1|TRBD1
TGCGCCAGCAGCTTGTTGGGGGCAGGGGGCTACAATGAGCAGTTCTTC
CASSLLGAGGYNEQFF
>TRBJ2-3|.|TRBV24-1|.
TGTGCCACCACGACCTCCGGCAGGGAGGCCGATACGCAGTATTTT
CATTTSGREADTQYF
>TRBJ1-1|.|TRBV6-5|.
TGTGCCAGCAGTCCTCGCACAGGTGAAGCTTTCTTT
CASSPRTGEAFF
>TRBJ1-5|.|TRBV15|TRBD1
TGTGCCACCAGTACCCGAGGGACAGAAGCCACCCAGCATTTT
CATSTRGTEATQHF
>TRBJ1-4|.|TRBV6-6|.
TGTGCCAGCAGTTACCTGGGGGCCGACGAAAAACTGTTTTTT
CASSYLGADEKLFF
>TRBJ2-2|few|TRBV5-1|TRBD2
TGCGCCAGCAGCTTGGACGGGACTAGCCTTACCGGGGAGCTGTTTTTT
CASSLDGTSLTGELFF
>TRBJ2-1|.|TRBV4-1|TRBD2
TGCGCCAGCAGCGGGAGGATCCGTTCTAGCGGGAGTTGGCATGAGCAGTTCTTC
CASSGRIRSSGSWHEQFF
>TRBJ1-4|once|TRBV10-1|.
TGCGCCAGCAGCGCGGGCTACGCGGCTAATGAAAAACTGTTTTTT
CASSAGYAANEKLFF
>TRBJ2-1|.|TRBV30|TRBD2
TGTGCCTGGAGTTCGGGACTAGCTTCGGATGAGCAGTTCTTC
CAWSSGLASDEQFF
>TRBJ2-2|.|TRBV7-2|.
TGTGCCAGCAGCCCAAGGGGACACAGAACAAGCGGGGAGCTGTTTTTT
CASSPRGHRTSGELFF
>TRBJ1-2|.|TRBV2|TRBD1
TGTGCCAGCAGTGGCCCAGGGGGCGCAGATGGCTACACCTTC
CASSGPGGADGYTF
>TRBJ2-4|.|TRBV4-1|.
TGCGCCAGCAGCTCCCAAGGTAGCGGAGCCAAAAACATTCAGTACTTC
CASSSQGSGAKNIQYF
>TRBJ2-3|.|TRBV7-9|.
TGTGCCAGCAGCTTAGGCGGGACCAGCACAGATACGCAGTATTTT
CASSLGGTSTDTQYF
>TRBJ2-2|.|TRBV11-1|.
TGTGCCAGCAGTTCCACAGCCACCGGGGAGCTGTTTTTT
CASSSTATGELFF